Sequencing of this TCR beta chain was carried out in a study of cytomegalovirus exposure and HLA in healthy donors. Background on the study: Earlier, approximately 190 million T cells were analyzed, and about 120 million unique TCR beta sequences were found among them.

This PCR relied on a set of 60 Vbeta primers and 13 Jbeta primers. Generated by immunoSEQ multiplex PCR, the TCRdb table keeps only in-frame clones and is missing some. The table records about 260,000 clones, about 83% of them present only once. This CDR3 is 15 amino acids long. Germline CDR1 LGHNA, CDR2 YSLEER. Trimming removed 3 bases from V and 4 bases from J; junction bases left unmatched: 5. Sequenced input: PBMCs. The chain recombines TRBV4-3 with TRBJ2-7, with TRBD2 identical over 11 bases. The receptor was isolated from a middle-aged woman in good health and CMV-seropositive. CDR3 in amino acids: CASSQRLAGLYEQYF. The DNA for the CDR3 is TGCGCCAGCAGCCAGCGACTAGCGGGACTTTACGAGCAGTACTTC.